Listed below are T cell receptor beta chains from one sample, sequenced in a study of blood T cell repertoires in COVID-19. Profiling relied on immunoSEQ multiplex PCR, and the TCRdb table lists in-frame clones only, not all of them. In the table there are 13,000 or so clones, around 76% of which are singletons. The sequenced material came from peripheral blood. All receptors come from a woman of 80 years or more with acute or convalescent COVID-19. Both conserved end residues are part of each CDR3. The D gene is left open where the match is weak. A clone size is listed for some rows: how often the clone was seen (once, few, many), or a class if it is expanded.

V	size	D	J	DNA	CDR3
TRBV9	-	TRBD1	TRBJ1-2	TGTGCCAGCAGCGTCGGGACAGGGGAGGATGGCTACACCTTC	CASSVGTGEDGYTF
TRBV2	-	-	TRBJ1-1	TGTGCCAGCAGTGGTGAAGGGAGATACACTGAAGCTTTCTTT	CASSGEGRYTEAFF
TRBV5-6	-	-	TRBJ1-2	TGTGCCAGCAGCCCCCCGGCCAGGGCCGGAGGCTACACCTTC	CASSPPARAGGYTF
TRBV5-4	-	-	TRBJ2-1	TGTGCCAGCAGCCGGGGGTACAATGAGCAGTTCTTC	CASSRGYNEQFF
TRBV19	-	-	TRBJ2-1	TGTGCCAGTACTGTAGGGGGGGGTTCCTACAATGAGCAGTTCTTC	CASTVGGGSYNEQFF
TRBV7-6	-	TRBD1	TRBJ2-2	TGTGCCAGCAGCTTAGCACTTATGCCAGGGGGCCCGAACACCGGGGAGCTGTTTTTT	CASSLALMPGGPNTGELFF
TRBV6-2/TRBV6-3	-	-	TRBJ1-1	TGTGCCAGCAGTTACTCGAAGGGCGGGAGAGAGGCTTTCTTT	CASSYSKGGREAFF
TRBV2	many	-	TRBJ2-7	TGTGCCAGCATGGACACTTATTACGAGCAGTACTTC	CASMDTYYEQYF
TRBV7-8	-	TRBD1	TRBJ1-1	TGTGCCAGCAGCTTGCGGGGACAGGGGGACGCTGAAGCTTTCTTT	CASSLRGQGDAEAFF
TRBV28	-	-	TRBJ1-2	TGTGCCAGCCGATCAGGGTTTGACTATGGCTACACCTTC	CASRSGFDYGYTF
TRBV20-1	once	-	TRBJ1-2	TGCAGTGCTAAAAACAGGGAAGTCTACACCTTC	CSAKNREVYTF
TRBV7-8	-	-	TRBJ1-5	TGTGCCAGCAGCTTATCGGCAGGTAATCAGCCCCAGCATTTT	CASSLSAGNQPQHF
TRBV5-1	-	-	TRBJ2-1	TGCGCCAGCAGCTTGGAATCTAATGAGCAGTTCTTC	CASSLESNEQFF
TRBV7-2	-	TRBD2	TRBJ2-5	TGTGCCAGCAGCTTAAGGGACCCGGGACTAGCGGGGTTCGAGACCCAGTACTTC	CASSLRDPGLAGFETQYF
TRBV10-3	-	TRBD2	TRBJ2-3	TGTGCCATCAGTGACTATAGGACTAGCGGGGTTGCAGATACGCAGTATTTT	CAISDYRTSGVADTQYF
TRBV27	-	-	TRBJ1-4	TGTGCCAGCAGTTTACTGGCGTCCGGGAATGAAAAACTGTTTTTT	CASSLLASGNEKLFF
TRBV27	-	TRBD1	TRBJ1-1	TGTGCCAGCAGTCACCGACAGGGCATCACTGAAGCTTTCTTT	CASSHRQGITEAFF
TRBV7-2	-	-	TRBJ2-1	TGTGCCAGCAGCCTATCTAGCGTTGAGCAGTTCTTC	CASSLSSVEQFF
TRBV4-1	-	TRBD2	TRBJ2-3	TGCGCCAGCAGCCAAGAATCGCTAGCGGGGGCCGCAGATACGCAGTATTTT	CASSQESLAGAADTQYF
TRBV7-2	-	-	TRBJ1-2	TGTGCCAGCAGCCTAGTCGGGGAGGCCCTCTATGGCTACACCTTC	CASSLVGEALYGYTF
TRBV11-2	once	-	TRBJ2-2	TGTGCCAGCTTAGAGAGTCTAGGCAGGAACACCGGGGAGCTGTTTTTT	CASLESLGRNTGELFF
TRBV24-1	few	-	TRBJ1-5	TGTGCCACCAGCGGGGGTTCGAGCAATCAGCCCCAGCATTTT	CATSGGSSNQPQHF
TRBV10-1	-	-	TRBJ2-1	TGCGCCAGCAGTGACCTTCCGACAGATCTATACAATGAGCAGTTCTTC	CASSDLPTDLYNEQFF
TRBV18	-	-	TRBJ1-2	TGTGCCAGCAACGAGGGCGACACTTATGGCTACACCTTC	CASNEGDTYGYTF
TRBV4-3	-	-	TRBJ1-2	TGCGCCAGCAGCGCGGGACCGCCCTCTAACTATGGCTACACCTTC	CASSAGPPSNYGYTF
TRBV9	-	-	TRBJ1-2	TGTGCCAGCAGCGCGGGCGGGGGTGGAGCTAACTATGGCTACACCTTC	CASSAGGGGANYGYTF
TRBV30	-	-	TRBJ1-5	TGTGCCTGGAGTTACCCCGGGACTGCAAATCAGCCCCAGCATTTT	CAWSYPGTANQPQHF
TRBV2	-	-	TRBJ1-4	TGTGCCAGCAGTGGGTACAGGGCCGATGGACTGTTTTTT	CASSGYRADGLFF
TRBV29-1	-	-	TRBJ2-3	TGCAGCGTTGTGCAGGGGAGAGATACGCAGTATTTT	CSVVQGRDTQYF
TRBV7-9	-	TRBD2	TRBJ2-7	TGTGCCAGCAGCTTAATGGGCAGGGAGGGCGAGCAGTACTTC	CASSLMGREGEQYF
TRBV12-3/TRBV12-4	-	-	TRBJ1-1	TGTGCCAGCAGTTTTTTGTCTAATGAAGCTTTCTTT	CASSFLSNEAFF
TRBV7-9	-	-	TRBJ2-5	TGTGCCAGCAGCCGGGACATATCGGGAGAGACCCAGTACTTC	CASSRDISGETQYF
TRBV18	-	TRBD2	TRBJ2-1	TGTGCCAGCTCGTCCGGGACTAGCGGGGGCCAAGAGCAGTTCTTC	CASSSGTSGGQEQFF
TRBV4-3	-	-	TRBJ2-3	TGCGCCAGCAGCCTCCTGGGGGGGGCGTTAGATACGCAGTATTTT	CASSLLGGALDTQYF
TRBV3-1/TRBV3-2	-	-	TRBJ1-1	TGTGCCAGCAGCCAATCTTTACAGAACACTGAAGCTTTCTTT	CASSQSLQNTEAFF
TRBV7-2	-	TRBD1	TRBJ1-5	TGTGCCAGCAGCTTTGGGACAGGGAGGAGCAATCAGCCCCAGCATTTT	CASSFGTGRSNQPQHF
TRBV2	medium-sized	-	TRBJ1-4	TGTGCCAGCAAGGGACAAGAGTATGAAAAACTGTTTTTT	CASKGQEYEKLFF
TRBV27	few	-	TRBJ2-3	TGTGCCAGCAGTATACAGGGCGCAGATACGCAGTATTTT	CASSIQGADTQYF
TRBV3-1/TRBV3-2	-	TRBD2	TRBJ2-1	TGTGCCAGCAGCCCCGGACTAGCGAAATGGGAGCAGTTCTTC	CASSPGLAKWEQFF
TRBV3-1/TRBV3-2	once	TRBD2	TRBJ2-7	TGTGCCAGCAGACCCGGGACTAGCTCCTACGAGCAGTACTTC	CASRPGTSSYEQYF
TRBV18	-	-	TRBJ1-5	TGTGCCAGCTCACCCCGACAGATTAGCAATCAGCCCCAGCATTTT	CASSPRQISNQPQHF
TRBV18	few	-	TRBJ2-2	TGTGCCAGCTCACCGGCCACCGGGGAGCTGTTTTTT	CASSPATGELFF
TRBV5-5	-	TRBD2	TRBJ2-2	TGTGCCAGCAGCGGTACGGCCGGGGGGGCCTCCGGGGAGCTGTTTTTT	CASSGTAGGASGELFF
TRBV2	-	TRBD1	TRBJ1-6	TGTGCCAGCAGGCCGGGACAGGCCTTCTATAATTCACCCCTCCACTTT	CASRPGQAFYNSPLHF
TRBV6-2/TRBV6-3	-	-	TRBJ1-5	TGTGCCAGCAGTTACCCGAAAGACAGGCTAAAACAGCCCCAGCATTTT	CASSYPKDRLKQPQHF
TRBV28	-	TRBD2	TRBJ2-3	TGTGCCAGCATTTCGGGGACTAGCGAGGTCGGGACGCAGTATTTT	CASISGTSEVGTQYF
TRBV4-1	-	-	TRBJ1-5	TGCGCCAGCAGCCAAGATAACGCAGTACACCAGCCCCAGCATTTT	CASSQDNAVHQPQHF
TRBV4-3	-	TRBD1	TRBJ1-5	TGCGCCAGCAGCCGCAACTTCGGGACAGGGGAGTGGGGCAAGCCCCAGCATTTT	CASSRNFGTGEWGKPQHF
TRBV7-8	-	TRBD1	TRBJ1-2	TGTGCCAGCAGCCCCGGGACAGGGGGCGCCCCCAACTATGGCTACACCTTC	CASSPGTGGAPNYGYTF
TRBV5-1	-	TRBD1	TRBJ2-5	TGCGCCAGCAGCTCGACGACAGGGGGTTTCGAGACCCAGTACTTC	CASSSTTGGFETQYF
TRBV9	-	-	TRBJ1-4	TGTGCCAGCAGCGTAGGCAGTGGAGCTAATGAAAAACTGTTTTTT	CASSVGSGANEKLFF
TRBV2	many	-	TRBJ2-1	TGTGCCACCCAGGGGGCACGGGGGGATGAGCAGTTCTTC	CATQGARGDEQFF
TRBV28	-	-	TRBJ1-1	TGTGCCAGCAGTCCCTCAGCGGGGATGAACACTGAAGCTTTCTTT	CASSPSAGMNTEAFF
TRBV5-4	-	-	TRBJ1-1	TGTGCCAGCAGCTTTGGCGGCACCCCTGAAGCTTTCTTT	CASSFGGTPEAFF